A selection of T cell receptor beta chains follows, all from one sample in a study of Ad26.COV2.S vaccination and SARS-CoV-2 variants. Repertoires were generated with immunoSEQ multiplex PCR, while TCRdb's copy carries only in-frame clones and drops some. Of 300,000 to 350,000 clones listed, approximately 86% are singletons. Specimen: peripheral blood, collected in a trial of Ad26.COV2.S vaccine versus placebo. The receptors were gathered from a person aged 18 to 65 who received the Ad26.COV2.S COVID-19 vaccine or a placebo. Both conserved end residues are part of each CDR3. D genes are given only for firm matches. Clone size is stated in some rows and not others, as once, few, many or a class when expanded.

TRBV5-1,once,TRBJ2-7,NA,CASSLEPGQLYEQYF,TGCGCCAGCAGCTTGGAGCCGGGGCAGCTATACGAGCAGTACTTC
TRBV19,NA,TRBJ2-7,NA,CASSMKHVNEQYF,TGTGCCAGTAGTATGAAGCATGTTAACGAGCAGTACTTC
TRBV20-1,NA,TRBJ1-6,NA,CSASDNSPLHF,TGCAGTGCTAGTGATAATTCACCCCTCCACTTT
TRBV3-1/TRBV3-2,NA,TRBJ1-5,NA,CASSQGQRNQPQHF,TGTGCCAGCAGCCAAGGACAGAGGAATCAGCCCCAGCATTTT
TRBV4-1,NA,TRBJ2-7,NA,CASSQDLGGSYEQYF,TGCGCCAGCAGCCAAGATCTGGGGGGCTCCTACGAGCAGTACTTC
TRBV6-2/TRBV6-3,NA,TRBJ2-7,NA,CASSSLRSFSYEQYF,TGTGCCAGCAGTTCCCTGAGGTCGTTTTCCTACGAGCAGTACTTC
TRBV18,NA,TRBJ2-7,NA,CASSPGGGEYEQYF,TGTGCCAGCTCACCAGGAGGGGGTGAATACGAGCAGTACTTC
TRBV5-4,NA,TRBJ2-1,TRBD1,CASSFPGGAGYNEQFF,TGTGCCAGCAGCTTTCCAGGGGGCGCGGGTTACAATGAGCAGTTCTTC
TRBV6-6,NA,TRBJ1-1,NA,CASSYKGQNTEAFF,TGTGCCAGCAGTTACAAGGGACAGAACACTGAAGCTTTCTTT
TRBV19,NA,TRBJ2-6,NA,CASSESTGANVLTF,TGTGCCAGTAGCGAGAGTACTGGGGCCAACGTCCTGACTTTC
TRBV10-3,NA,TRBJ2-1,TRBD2,CAISEAGTSGSNEQFF,TGTGCCATCAGTGAGGCCGGGACTAGCGGGAGTAATGAGCAGTTCTTC
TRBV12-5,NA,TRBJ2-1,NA,CASAPRDETYNEQFF,TGTGCTAGTGCTCCGCGAGACGAAACCTACAATGAGCAGTTCTTC
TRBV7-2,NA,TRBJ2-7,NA,CASSLEVGGGVNEQYF,TGTGCCAGCAGCCTAGAGGTGGGCGGGGGCGTGAACGAGCAGTACTTC
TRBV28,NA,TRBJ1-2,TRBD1,CASRESGGRANYGYTF,TGTGCCAGCAGGGAGTCAGGGGGCCGGGCTAACTATGGCTACACCTTC
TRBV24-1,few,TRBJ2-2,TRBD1,CATSDPGTGIGELFF,TGTGCCACCAGTGACCCTGGGACAGGGATCGGGGAGCTGTTTTTT